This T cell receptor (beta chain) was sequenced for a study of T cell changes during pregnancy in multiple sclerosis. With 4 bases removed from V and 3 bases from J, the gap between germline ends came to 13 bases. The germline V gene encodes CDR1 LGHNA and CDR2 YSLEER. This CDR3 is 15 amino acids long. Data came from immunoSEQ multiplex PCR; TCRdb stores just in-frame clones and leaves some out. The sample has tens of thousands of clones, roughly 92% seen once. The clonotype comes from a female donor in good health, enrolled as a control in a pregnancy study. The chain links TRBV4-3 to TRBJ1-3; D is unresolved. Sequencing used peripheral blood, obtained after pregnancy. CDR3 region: CASSLVSLGGNTIYF. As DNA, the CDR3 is TGCGCCAGCAGCCTCGTCTCGCTAGGTGGAAACACCATATATTTT.